Listed below are T cell receptor beta chains from one sample, sequenced in a study of T cell repertoires in cytomegalovirus infection. TCRdb called the reads again in MiXCR, with one record for every CDR3 protein. The repertoire includes roughly 990,000 distinct CDR3 sequences, around 29% of them detected once, and more than 13% sits in the top ten. Antigen specificity for these receptors is unknown. The sequencing here drew on cultured CD8+ T cells from PBMCs, taken from culture after CMV antigen stimulation. The receptors shown here come from a human donor in good health (CMV status not recorded). Some clones in this sample may be carry-over from other donors' samples. The CDR3 runs from the conserved cysteine through the conserved F or W. D genes are given only for firm matches. Size tells how often a clone was seen (once, few, many) or the class of an expanded clone, and some rows leave it out.

V gene: TRBV2
D gene: .
J gene: TRBJ1-5
clone size: .
CDR3 DNA: TGTGCCAGCAGTGCTGAACAGCATCAGCCCCAGCATTTT
CDR3 protein: CASSAEQHQPQHF

V gene: TRBV5-1
D gene: TRBD1
J gene: TRBJ2-5
clone size: .
CDR3 DNA: TGCGCCAGCAGCCCTTTCTGGGGACAGGGAGAGACCCAGTACTTC
CDR3 protein: CASSPFWGQGETQYF

V gene: TRBV6-5
D gene: .
J gene: TRBJ1-2
clone size: .
CDR3 DNA: TGTGCCAGCAGTTACACCTTACAGGGCCTCTATGGCTACACCTTC
CDR3 protein: CASSYTLQGLYGYTF

V gene: TRBV27
D gene: .
J gene: TRBJ2-5
clone size: .
CDR3 DNA: TGTGCCAGCCACCTGGGCGAGACCCAGTACTTC
CDR3 protein: CASHLGETQYF

V gene: TRBV12-5
D gene: .
J gene: TRBJ2-7
clone size: few
CDR3 DNA: TGTGCTAGTGGTTTTGTGGTAACGGGACACCACTACGAGCAGTACTTC
CDR3 protein: CASGFVVTGHHYEQYF

V gene: TRBV12-3/TRBV12-4
D gene: .
J gene: TRBJ1-3
clone size: .
CDR3 DNA: TGTGCCAGCACTCTATTCCCGGGCTCTGGAAACACCATATATTTT
CDR3 protein: CASTLFPGSGNTIYF

V gene: TRBV12-3/TRBV12-4
D gene: .
J gene: TRBJ1-6
clone size: few
CDR3 DNA: TGTGCCAGCAGCCTGACGGATGCAAATTCACCCCTCCACTTT
CDR3 protein: CASSLTDANSPLHF

V gene: TRBV12-3/TRBV12-4
D gene: .
J gene: TRBJ1-2
clone size: .
CDR3 DNA: TGTGCCAGCAAAGAGGAGGGCCGCTATGGCTACACCTTC
CDR3 protein: CASKEEGRYGYTF

V gene: TRBV27
D gene: .
J gene: TRBJ2-1
clone size: few
CDR3 DNA: TGTGCCAGCAGCCCATTGGGGGGGCTCAATGAGCAGTTCTTC
CDR3 protein: CASSPLGGLNEQFF

V gene: TRBV28
D gene: .
J gene: TRBJ1-5
clone size: few
CDR3 DNA: TGTGCCAGCACCCCCTTGGTTATTAGCAATCAGCCCCAGCATTTT
CDR3 protein: CASTPLVISNQPQHF

V gene: TRBV5-4
D gene: .
J gene: TRBJ2-5
clone size: .
CDR3 DNA: TGTGCCAGCAGCACTGGGCACATGAAGCGGGCACAAGAGACCCAGTACTTC
CDR3 protein: CASSTGHMKRAQETQYF

V gene: TRBV12-3/TRBV12-4
D gene: TRBD1
J gene: TRBJ1-5
clone size: few
CDR3 DNA: TGTGCCAGCAGTCCGGGGCAACAGGGGATGAATCAGCCCCAGCATTTT
CDR3 protein: CASSPGQQGMNQPQHF

V gene: TRBV27
D gene: .
J gene: TRBJ2-1
clone size: .
CDR3 DNA: TGTGCCAGCAGTCAGCACCCCCCCACTTATAATGAGCAGTTCTTC
CDR3 protein: CASSQHPPTYNEQFF

V gene: TRBV5-1
D gene: TRBD1
J gene: TRBJ1-1
clone size: .
CDR3 DNA: TGCGCCAACGAAAGGACAGGGGGGAAGAACACTGAAGCTTTCTTT
CDR3 protein: CANERTGGKNTEAFF

V gene: TRBV27
D gene: TRBD2
J gene: TRBJ2-3
clone size: .
CDR3 DNA: TGTGCCAGCAGTACACTAGCGGAGGTGAGCACAGATACGCAGTATTTT
CDR3 protein: CASSTLAEVSTDTQYF

V gene: TRBV19
D gene: .
J gene: TRBJ1-5
clone size: .
CDR3 DNA: TGTGCCAGTAGTTTGACGGATTTTGGGAATCAGCCCCAGCATTTT
CDR3 protein: CASSLTDFGNQPQHF

V gene: TRBV28
D gene: .
J gene: TRBJ2-1
clone size: .
CDR3 DNA: TGTGCCAGCAGTTTCCCCCTCAGTGAGCAGTTCTTC
CDR3 protein: CASSFPLSEQFF

V gene: TRBV7-9
D gene: .
J gene: TRBJ2-6
clone size: .
CDR3 DNA: TGTGCCAGCAGCTCTCTTATAGTCTCTGGGGCCAACGTCCTGACTTTC
CDR3 protein: CASSSLIVSGANVLTF

V gene: TRBV7-2
D gene: .
J gene: TRBJ2-3
clone size: many
CDR3 DNA: TGTGCCAGCAGCTTCCCGGGGCGAGAAGATACGCAGTATTTT
CDR3 protein: CASSFPGREDTQYF

V gene: TRBV2
D gene: .
J gene: TRBJ2-1
clone size: once
CDR3 DNA: TGTGCCAGCAGTGACGGCCAGTTCTTC
CDR3 protein: CASSDGQFF

V gene: TRBV14
D gene: .
J gene: TRBJ1-6
clone size: few
CDR3 DNA: TGTGCCAGCAGCCAGGCCGGTGGGACTTATAATTCACCCCTCCACTTT
CDR3 protein: CASSQAGGTYNSPLHF

V gene: TRBV7-9
D gene: .
J gene: TRBJ2-1
clone size: .
CDR3 DNA: TGTGCCAGCAGCTTTCCGGGGAGACCCTACAATGAGCAGTTCTTC
CDR3 protein: CASSFPGRPYNEQFF

V gene: TRBV11-1
D gene: TRBD1
J gene: TRBJ2-3
clone size: .
CDR3 DNA: TGTGCCAGCAGCTCCACCGGACAGGGGGGCACAGATACGCAGTATTTT
CDR3 protein: CASSSTGQGGTDTQYF

V gene: TRBV12-3/TRBV12-4
D gene: .
J gene: TRBJ1-1
clone size: .
CDR3 DNA: TGTGCCAGCAGTTTAAACACTCCGGGAGGCACTGAAGCTTTCTTT
CDR3 protein: CASSLNTPGGTEAFF

V gene: TRBV12-3/TRBV12-4
D gene: .
J gene: TRBJ1-6
clone size: few
CDR3 DNA: TGTGCCAGCACCGCGAGTCTCAATTCACCCCTCCACTTT
CDR3 protein: CASTASLNSPLHF

V gene: TRBV27
D gene: .
J gene: TRBJ2-1
clone size: .
CDR3 DNA: TGTGCCAGCAGTTTACTTTGGACAGGGAGGGACCCCTACAATGAGCAGTTCTTC
CDR3 protein: CASSLLWTGRDPYNEQFF

V gene: TRBV28
D gene: TRBD1
J gene: TRBJ2-1
clone size: .
CDR3 DNA: TGTGCCACTACCGGGACAGGCAATGAGCAGTTCTTC
CDR3 protein: CATTGTGNEQFF

V gene: TRBV7-9
D gene: .
J gene: TRBJ2-7
clone size: .
CDR3 DNA: TGTGCCAGCAGCTTAGAAGGAGGCCCTATGAGGGAGCAGTACTTC
CDR3 protein: CASSLEGGPMREQYF

V gene: TRBV20-1
D gene: .
J gene: TRBJ1-1
clone size: few
CDR3 DNA: TGCAGTGCCCCCGGGGATAAGCATAGGAACACTGAAGCTTTCTTT
CDR3 protein: CSAPGDKHRNTEAFF

V gene: TRBV12-3/TRBV12-4
D gene: .
J gene: TRBJ1-4
clone size: few
CDR3 DNA: TGTGTAGTCCCGGAAAGGAATACTAATGAAAAACTGTTTTTT
CDR3 protein: CVVPERNTNEKLFF

V gene: TRBV27
D gene: TRBD1
J gene: TRBJ2-1
clone size: .
CDR3 DNA: TGTGCCAGCAGCCTAAACAGGGGGCGGGTTGGGGGTGAGCAGTTCTTC
CDR3 protein: CASSLNRGRVGGEQFF

V gene: TRBV6-6
D gene: TRBD1
J gene: TRBJ2-3
clone size: .
CDR3 DNA: TGTGCCAGCAGTGGGACAGCTGGGCAGCCAGATACGCAGTATTTT
CDR3 protein: CASSGTAGQPDTQYF

V gene: TRBV11-2
D gene: .
J gene: TRBJ2-5
clone size: few
CDR3 DNA: TGTGCCAGCAGCCCCTGGCTCAGGGACACGAGAGAGACCCAGTACTTC
CDR3 protein: CASSPWLRDTRETQYF

V gene: TRBV27
D gene: TRBD1
J gene: TRBJ1-4
clone size: .
CDR3 DNA: TGTGCCAGCAGTTTTGTCAGGGGGAGCGAAAAACTGTTTTTT
CDR3 protein: CASSFVRGSEKLFF

V gene: TRBV6-2/TRBV6-3
D gene: .
J gene: TRBJ1-2
clone size: few
CDR3 DNA: TGTGCCAGCAGTTACTCGATAACAGGTGATGGCTACACCTTC
CDR3 protein: CASSYSITGDGYTF

V gene: TRBV7-9
D gene: TRBD1
J gene: TRBJ1-6
clone size: .
CDR3 DNA: TGTGCCAGCAAAGGACAGGGGTTCGCACCCCTCCACTTT
CDR3 protein: CASKGQGFAPLHF

V gene: TRBV28
D gene: .
J gene: TRBJ2-2
clone size: few
CDR3 DNA: TGTGCCAGCAGTTTAACCAGAGGAACCGGGGAGCTGTTTTTT
CDR3 protein: CASSLTRGTGELFF

V gene: TRBV19
D gene: TRBD2
J gene: TRBJ2-1
clone size: .
CDR3 DNA: TGTGCCAGTAGTGTAACTAGCGGGGGAATCAATGAGCAGTTCTTC
CDR3 protein: CASSVTSGGINEQFF

V gene: TRBV6-1
D gene: TRBD1
J gene: TRBJ2-1
clone size: .
CDR3 DNA: TGTGCCCGCAGTTCGCTCGGACAGGGGAATGAGCAGTTCTTC
CDR3 protein: CARSSLGQGNEQFF

V gene: TRBV28
D gene: .
J gene: TRBJ1-5
clone size: .
CDR3 DNA: TGTGCCAGCAAAGAGGGCAGGGGTGGGCAGCCCCAGCATTTT
CDR3 protein: CASKEGRGGQPQHF

V gene: TRBV7-9
D gene: TRBD1
J gene: TRBJ1-1
clone size: few
CDR3 DNA: TGTGCCAGCAGCTTAGCGGTGGGACAGGGGGCTACGAACACTGAAGCTTTCTTT
CDR3 protein: CASSLAVGQGATNTEAFF

V gene: TRBV5-4
D gene: TRBD1
J gene: TRBJ2-1
clone size: few
CDR3 DNA: TGTGCCATGCCGATCTCCGGACAGGGAAACAATGAGCAGTTCTTC
CDR3 protein: CAMPISGQGNNEQFF

V gene: TRBV11-2
D gene: TRBD1
J gene: TRBJ2-2
clone size: once
CDR3 DNA: TGTGCCAGCAGCTTGGACAGGGTTATCACCGGGGAGCTGTTTTTT
CDR3 protein: CASSLDRVITGELFF

V gene: TRBV20-1
D gene: .
J gene: TRBJ1-3
clone size: few
CDR3 DNA: TGCAGTGCGAGGGGGGTCCTCTCTGGAAACACCATATATTTT
CDR3 protein: CSARGVLSGNTIYF